A selection of T cell receptor beta chains follows, all from one sample in a study of shared clonotypes between healthy human individuals. Produced via immunoSEQ multiplex PCR; TCRdb's table is partial and in-frame only. The sample holds hundreds of thousands of clones, 95% to 98% seen once. The sequenced sample consisted of naive CD8+ T cells sorted from blood. These TCRs come from a man aged 25 to 40 in good health. Both conserved end residues are part of each CDR3. Fields, in order: clone size, J gene, CDR3 length, D gene, V gene, CDR3 DNA, CDR3 protein. D genes are given only for firm matches. Rows give clone size only sometimes, using once, few, many, or a class for an expanded clone.

clone size: .; J gene: TRBJ2-7; CDR3 length: 14; D gene: TRBD2; V gene: TRBV7-2; CDR3 DNA: TGTGCCAGCAGCTCATGGGGACTAGACTACGAGCAGTACTTC; CDR3 protein: CASSSWGLDYEQYF
clone size: .; J gene: TRBJ1-1; CDR3 length: 14; D gene: .; V gene: TRBV6-6; CDR3 DNA: TGTGCCAGCAGTTACGGGCCATCGAACACTGAAGCTTTCTTT; CDR3 protein: CASSYGPSNTEAFF
clone size: .; J gene: TRBJ2-1; CDR3 length: 11; D gene: .; V gene: TRBV20-1; CDR3 DNA: TGCAGTGCTAGGGACTACAATGAGCAGTTCTTC; CDR3 protein: CSARDYNEQFF
clone size: .; J gene: TRBJ1-1; CDR3 length: 14; D gene: .; V gene: TRBV19; CDR3 DNA: TGTGCCAGTAGTATAGATCTAGGGGTGACTGAAGCTTTCTTT; CDR3 protein: CASSIDLGVTEAFF
clone size: .; J gene: TRBJ2-1; CDR3 length: 16; D gene: .; V gene: TRBV9; CDR3 DNA: TGTGCCAGCAGCGCAGAGGGGACTGCGGGCTACAATGAGCAGTTCTTC; CDR3 protein: CASSAEGTAGYNEQFF
clone size: .; J gene: TRBJ1-1; CDR3 length: 14; D gene: .; V gene: TRBV6-6; CDR3 DNA: TGTGCCAGCAGCCGGGCCTTAGAGAACACTGAAGCTTTCTTT; CDR3 protein: CASSRALENTEAFF
clone size: .; J gene: TRBJ2-1; CDR3 length: 17; D gene: TRBD2; V gene: TRBV10-3; CDR3 DNA: TGTGCCATCAGCTCGTACCTAGGGACTACCCGCCCCGATGAGCAGTTCTTC; CDR3 protein: CAISSYLGTTRPDEQFF
clone size: .; J gene: TRBJ1-5; CDR3 length: 12; D gene: .; V gene: TRBV13; CDR3 DNA: TGTGCCAGCAGCTCCAGAAATCAGCCCCAGCATTTT; CDR3 protein: CASSSRNQPQHF
clone size: .; J gene: TRBJ2-7; CDR3 length: 15; D gene: .; V gene: TRBV5-8; CDR3 DNA: TGTGCCAGCAGCCGCCGGGACTTCGGCTCCTACGAGCAGTACTTC; CDR3 protein: CASSRRDFGSYEQYF
clone size: .; J gene: TRBJ2-7; CDR3 length: 19; D gene: TRBD2; V gene: TRBV7-9; CDR3 DNA: TGTGCCAGCAGCTTAGCGCTTTCCGGACTAGCGGGAGCCCTCTACGAGCAGTACTTC; CDR3 protein: CASSLALSGLAGALYEQYF
clone size: .; J gene: TRBJ2-3; CDR3 length: 14; D gene: TRBD2; V gene: TRBV7-9; CDR3 DNA: TGTGCCAGCAGCTTCGGGCTAGCGGGAGATACGCAGTATTTT; CDR3 protein: CASSFGLAGDTQYF
clone size: .; J gene: TRBJ2-7; CDR3 length: 16; D gene: TRBD1; V gene: TRBV4-1; CDR3 DNA: TGCGCCAGCAGCCAAGACGTTGGGACAGGGAGAAACGAGCAGTACTTC; CDR3 protein: CASSQDVGTGRNEQYF
clone size: .; J gene: TRBJ2-3; CDR3 length: 12; D gene: .; V gene: TRBV5-6; CDR3 DNA: TGTGCCAGCAGCCCCGACACAGATACGCAGTATTTT; CDR3 protein: CASSPDTDTQYF
clone size: .; J gene: TRBJ1-1; CDR3 length: 14; D gene: .; V gene: TRBV6-5; CDR3 DNA: TGTGCCAGCAGTCTCGACGGGGGTTGGACTGAAGCTTTCTTT; CDR3 protein: CASSLDGGWTEAFF
clone size: once; J gene: TRBJ2-7; CDR3 length: 14; D gene: .; V gene: TRBV27; CDR3 DNA: TGTGCCAGCAGTTTTGGGTCGCTCTCCTACGAGCAGTACTTC; CDR3 protein: CASSFGSLSYEQYF
clone size: .; J gene: TRBJ2-1; CDR3 length: 12; D gene: .; V gene: TRBV7-8; CDR3 DNA: TGTGCCAGCAGCTTAGATCACAATGAGCAGTTCTTC; CDR3 protein: CASSLDHNEQFF
clone size: .; J gene: TRBJ2-3; CDR3 length: 17; D gene: TRBD2; V gene: TRBV27; CDR3 DNA: TGTGCCAGCAGTTCCGGACTAGCGGGAGGGCCGATAGATACGCAGTATTTT; CDR3 protein: CASSSGLAGGPIDTQYF
clone size: .; J gene: TRBJ2-7; CDR3 length: 13; D gene: .; V gene: TRBV15; CDR3 DNA: TGTGCCACCAGCTGGGGGGGCGGGTACGAGCAGTACTTC; CDR3 protein: CATSWGGGYEQYF
clone size: .; J gene: TRBJ2-1; CDR3 length: 13; D gene: .; V gene: TRBV29-1; CDR3 DNA: TGCAGCGTTGACCGGGACACGTACAATGAGCAGTTCTTC; CDR3 protein: CSVDRDTYNEQFF
clone size: .; J gene: TRBJ2-7; CDR3 length: 16; D gene: TRBD2; V gene: TRBV10-3; CDR3 DNA: TGTGCCATCAGAAATCCAATAGCGGGAGGTCCCTACGAGCAGTACTTC; CDR3 protein: CAIRNPIAGGPYEQYF
clone size: .; J gene: TRBJ2-7; CDR3 length: 15; D gene: .; V gene: TRBV7-9; CDR3 DNA: TGTGCCAGCGATAAAGAGGGGCAGGGATACTACGAGCAGTACTTC; CDR3 protein: CASDKEGQGYYEQYF
clone size: once; J gene: TRBJ2-1; CDR3 length: 16; D gene: TRBD2; V gene: TRBV14; CDR3 DNA: TGTGCCAGCAGCCCACCCCCTAGCGGGAGATACAATGAGCAGTTCTTC; CDR3 protein: CASSPPPSGRYNEQFF
clone size: .; J gene: TRBJ2-1; CDR3 length: 14; D gene: TRBD1; V gene: TRBV6-4; CDR3 DNA: TGTGCCAGCCCACAGGGGAACGTCGGAAATGAGCAGTTCTTC; CDR3 protein: CASPQGNVGNEQFF
clone size: .; J gene: TRBJ1-3; CDR3 length: 17; D gene: TRBD1; V gene: TRBV28; CDR3 DNA: TGTGCCAGCAGTACGGACCACCGGGACAGGGGAGCGGACACCATATATTTT; CDR3 protein: CASSTDHRDRGADTIYF
clone size: .; J gene: TRBJ2-7; CDR3 length: 14; D gene: TRBD1; V gene: TRBV11-2; CDR3 DNA: TGTGCCAGCAGCTTAGGACAGGGGACGAGCGAGCAGTACTTC; CDR3 protein: CASSLGQGTSEQYF
clone size: .; J gene: TRBJ2-5; CDR3 length: 16; D gene: TRBD1; V gene: TRBV5-4; CDR3 DNA: TGTGCCAGCAGCTCTTTAACCGGGACAGGGAGAGAGACCCAGTACTTC; CDR3 protein: CASSSLTGTGRETQYF
clone size: once; J gene: TRBJ2-1; CDR3 length: 13; D gene: .; V gene: TRBV5-4; CDR3 DNA: TGTGCCAGCAGGCCTAGCAATGAGAATGAGCAGTTCTTC; CDR3 protein: CASRPSNENEQFF
clone size: .; J gene: TRBJ2-5; CDR3 length: 16; D gene: TRBD1; V gene: TRBV11-2; CDR3 DNA: TGTGCCAGCAGCTCACCTCCCAACGACAGGGAAGAGACCCAGTACTTC; CDR3 protein: CASSSPPNDREETQYF
clone size: .; J gene: TRBJ2-7; CDR3 length: 16; D gene: TRBD1; V gene: TRBV4-1; CDR3 DNA: TGCGCCAGCAGCATACGTTCTGGGACAGGGAACTACGAGCAGTACTTC; CDR3 protein: CASSIRSGTGNYEQYF
clone size: once; J gene: TRBJ1-2; CDR3 length: 15; D gene: TRBD1; V gene: TRBV6-6; CDR3 DNA: TGTGCCAGCAGTTACTGGGACAGGGGAGTCTATGGCTACACCTTC; CDR3 protein: CASSYWDRGVYGYTF
clone size: .; J gene: TRBJ1-5; CDR3 length: 13; D gene: .; V gene: TRBV5-4; CDR3 DNA: TGTGCCAGCAGCCCAGGGGTAGATCAGCCCCAGCATTTT; CDR3 protein: CASSPGVDQPQHF
clone size: .; J gene: TRBJ1-5; CDR3 length: 18; D gene: TRBD1; V gene: TRBV5-1; CDR3 DNA: TGCGCCAGCAGCTTGGGACCCCAGACAGGGGGCGCGGGTCAGCCCCAGCATTTT; CDR3 protein: CASSLGPQTGGAGQPQHF
clone size: .; J gene: TRBJ1-1; CDR3 length: 13; D gene: .; V gene: TRBV9; CDR3 DNA: TGTGCCAGCAGCGTAGATTGGGCGTCCGCGGCTTTCTTT; CDR3 protein: CASSVDWASAAFF
clone size: .; J gene: TRBJ2-7; CDR3 length: 15; D gene: .; V gene: TRBV7-9; CDR3 DNA: TGTGCCAGCAGCTTCGGACGAGGGTACTCCTACGAGCAGTACTTC; CDR3 protein: CASSFGRGYSYEQYF
clone size: .; J gene: TRBJ2-1; CDR3 length: 16; D gene: TRBD2; V gene: TRBV7-9; CDR3 DNA: TGTGCCAGCAGGGGGCGGACTAGCGGGACAAACAATGAGCAGTTCTTC; CDR3 protein: CASRGRTSGTNNEQFF
clone size: once; J gene: TRBJ2-1; CDR3 length: 15; D gene: .; V gene: TRBV9; CDR3 DNA: TGTGCCAGCAGCGTTCTGGGGAGCCTGGGCAATGAGCAGTTCTTC; CDR3 protein: CASSVLGSLGNEQFF
clone size: .; J gene: TRBJ2-1; CDR3 length: 14; D gene: .; V gene: TRBV7-9; CDR3 DNA: TGTGCCAGCAGCTCTCGAGGAGGGAGATATGAGCAGTTCTTC; CDR3 protein: CASSSRGGRYEQFF
clone size: .; J gene: TRBJ2-3; CDR3 length: 15; D gene: .; V gene: TRBV27; CDR3 DNA: TGTGCCAGCAGTGCCAGACCGATGGGCACAGATACGCAGTATTTT; CDR3 protein: CASSARPMGTDTQYF
clone size: .; J gene: TRBJ1-2; CDR3 length: 14; D gene: TRBD1; V gene: TRBV27; CDR3 DNA: TGTGCCAGCAGGCCGGGGACAGGCGGACGTGGCTACACCTTC; CDR3 protein: CASRPGTGGRGYTF
clone size: .; J gene: TRBJ2-3; CDR3 length: 14; D gene: .; V gene: TRBV7-2; CDR3 DNA: TGTGCCAGCAGCTTAAGCGGGCTCACAGATACGCAGTATTTT; CDR3 protein: CASSLSGLTDTQYF
clone size: .; J gene: TRBJ2-3; CDR3 length: 14; D gene: TRBD1; V gene: TRBV19; CDR3 DNA: TGTGCCAGTAGTAGGACAGGAGACACAGATACGCAGTATTTT; CDR3 protein: CASSRTGDTDTQYF